This TCR beta chain was profiled in a study of beta chain features in type 1 diabetes. The study, taken as a whole, reports: Shortening that was moderate but significant affected the TCRB CDR3s of Type 1 diabetes patients in all four CD4+ subsets.

CDR1 is PRHDT and CDR2 is FYEKMQ in the germline V gene (reference sequence). With 1 base removed from V and 0 bases from J, the gap between germline ends came to 10 bases. This CDR3 contains 16 residues. Since all of the isolated RNA was reverse transcribed, expressed TCRB transcripts were what got sequenced. The assay was immunoSEQ multiplex PCR, and TCRdb's table has in-frame clones only and misses some. This sample has about 53,000 clones; about 60% occur once, and the top ten carry 0.29%. Every single donor gave one heparinised blood draw, and these averaged around 0.12 L. Sorting of CD4+ naive, central memory, regulatory and stem cell-like memory cells was performed via CD45RO/CCR7/CD25/CD127/CD95/CD27. Purities over 95% were achieved in all sorted populations. On this clone itself: Its antigen is not identified.

The V gene is TRBV13, the J gene TRBJ2-1; D possibly corresponds to TRBD2 (5 bases). The sequence was obtained from a woman in her twenties or thirties with type 1 diabetes. Specimen: stem cell memory CD4+ T cells from blood. As DNA, the CDR3 is TGTGCCAGCAGCTTAGATCCGGGAAGCTCCTACAATGAGCAGTTCTTC. This codes for CASSLDPGSSYNEQFF.